What follows are 12 T cell receptor beta chains derived from one specimen sequenced in a study of prognosis after radiotherapy for stage I lung cancer. From genomic DNA, TCR beta CDR3 was amplified by two-round multiplex PCR. It was primers specific to each TRBV and TRBJ gene that first-round PCR used. TCRdb reprocessed the multiplex PCR reads with MiXCR, giving one entry per CDR3 protein. The profile shows over 25,000 distinct CDR3 sequences, more than 45% of them singletons. This material consisted of PBMCs, taken before or after stereotactic body radiation therapy (not recorded which). The receptors derive from a donor at least 50 years old with non-small cell lung cancer.

Of note for this clonotype: Possible read error: a much larger clone is one base away. The chain couples TRBV6-5 to TRBJ1-2; D ambiguous. CDR3 length equals 15 residues. From germline, CDR1 is MNHEY and CDR2 SVGAGI. Trimming cost V 2 bases and J 0 bases, with 10 bases left between them. The CDR3 loop is CASSYAWTTNYGYTF. The CDR3 coding sequence is TGTGCCAGCAGTTACGCCTGGACTACTAACTATGGCTACACCTTC.

On this clonotype itself: The CDR3 end shows no conserved phenylalanine or tryptophan, and so a read error is likely. The DNA is left out, because the CDR3 cannot be placed on it with certainty; the CDR3 is given as TCRdb lists it. V and J are TRBV28 and TRBJ1-6. The CDR3 adds up to 13 amino acids, both ends counted. Germline assignment: CDR1 MDHEN and CDR2 SYDVKM. CDR3 loop: CASSFRQNSPPHL.

The rearrangement links TRBV5-1 to TRBJ1-5, with D tentatively TRBD1 (5 bases). The V end was cut by 4 bases, the J end by 1 base, with 12 bases between. The CDR3 length is 15 residues. Germline V gene data show CDR1 as SGHRS and CDR2 as YFSETQ. In DNA, the CDR3 is TGCGCCAGCAGCCCTCTGGGGCAGAGCAATCAGCCCCAGCATTTT. Encoded protein: CASSPLGQSNQPQHF.

There are a few counts of this clonotype. A read error may explain this, as a much larger clone is one base away. The V and J genes are TRBV10-3 and TRBJ2-3, with 9 bases fitting TRBD2. The CDR3 has 17 residues. From germline, CDR1 is ENHRY and CDR2 SYGVKD. V lost 6 bases, J lost 2 bases, and 12 bases stayed unmatched. The CDR3 loop reads CAIRKTSGVAITDTQYF. The DNA for the CDR3 is TGTGCCATCAGAAAGACTAGCGGTGTCGCTATCACAGATACGCAGTATTTT.

This clonotype counts as medium-sized (0.01 to 0.1%). The chain couples TRBV11-3 to TRBJ1-3, with D unresolved. CDR1 and CDR2 (germline): SGHNT, YENEEA. V was shortened by 4 bases and J by 5 bases, with 9 bases between the two germline ends. The CDR3 loop spans 13 amino acids. In DNA form, the CDR3 reads TGTGCCAGCAGCTCCGGAGAACGAAACACCATATATTTT. This encodes CASSSGERNTIYF.

This clonotype has ten or more counts. CDR3 loop: CSAVELNEKLFF. The CDR3 DNA reads as TGCAGTGCGGTGGAGCTTAATGAAAAACTGTTTTTT. This sequence joins TRBV20-1 and TRBJ1-4, with D unresolved. The CDR3 length is 12 residues. Germline CDR1 and CDR2: DFQATT and SNEGSKA (reference sequence). V was pared by 6 bases and J by 4 bases, with 9 bases between.

Worth noting for this clonotype: One junction end does not reproduce the germline sequence, and a read error may be involved. The V and J genes are TRBV24-1 and TRBJ2-7, with D hard to call. The CDR3 covers 16 residues. The germline gives CDR1 KGHDR, CDR2 SFDVKD. CDR3: CATSYLSRGNSYEQYF. For the CDR3, the DNA is TGTGCCACCAGTTATTTGTCCCGCGGTAACTCCTACGAGCAGTACTTC.

This rearrangement joins TRBV15 to TRBJ2-3; TRBD2 is a possible D gene (6 bases). The CDR3 spans 16 residues. The germline V and J ends were trimmed by 1 base and 2 bases, with 13 bases remaining between them. The V gene's germline CDR1 is LNHNV and CDR2 YYDKDF (reference sequence). This chain's CDR3 is CATSRASGFNTDTQYF. Here the CDR3 DNA reads TGTGCCACCAGCAGAGCAAGCGGGTTCAACACAGATACGCAGTATTTT.

The chain employs TRBV5-1 and TRBJ1-1; tentatively, D is TRBD1 (5 bases). CDR3 length equals 13 residues. From germline, CDR1 is SGHRS and CDR2 YFSETQ. Trimming took off 4 bases at V and 1 base at J, with 8 bases between the two ends. The CDR3: CASSLTGNTEAFF. The CDR3 coding sequence is TGCGCCAGCAGCCTAACAGGGAACACTGAAGCTTTCTTT. Complete variable domain (other parts from reference TRBV5-1 and TRBJ1-1): KAGVTQTPRYLIKTRGQQVTLSCSPISGHRSVSWYQQTPGQGLQFLFEYFSETQRNKGNFPGRFSGRQFSNSRSEMNVSTLELGDSALYLCASSLTGNTEAFFGQGTRLTVV.

In its sample, this clonotype was seen many times. The chain carries TRBV28 and TRBJ2-3; D possibly corresponds to TRBD2 (6 bases). The V end lost 7 bases, the J end lost 8 bases, and 25 bases lay between the germline ends. CDR3 length: 16 residues. The germline V gene has CDR1 MDHEN and CDR2 SYDVKM. Here the CDR3 reads CASTIVGTLLAGTQYF. CDR3 DNA: TGTGCCAGCACCATAGTGGGGACTCTCCTAGCCGGTACGCAGTATTTT.

The table lists this clonotype with many counts. This chain uses TRBV5-1 with TRBJ2-6; tentatively, D is TRBD1 (6 bases). Germline values: CDR1 SGHRS, CDR2 YFSETQ. Trimming removed 4 bases from V and 4 bases from J, with 12 bases in between. This CDR3 has 15 amino acids. The CDR3 loop reads CASSVQGDGANVLTF. CDR3 nucleotides: TGCGCCAGCAGCGTACAGGGTGACGGGGCCAACGTCCTGACTTTC.

The table lists this clonotype with many counts. J is TRBJ2-7 and V is TRBV15; D remains unclear. The CDR3 contains 11 residues. Trimming left V 0 bases short and J 6 bases short, with 3 bases between. From germline, CDR1 is LNHNV and CDR2 YYDKDF (reference sequence). The CDR3 spells CATSREGEQYF. CDR3 DNA: TGTGCCACCAGCAGAGAGGGCGAGCAGTACTTC.